This passage covers 13 T cell receptor beta chains from one sample sequenced in a study of blood T cells in healthy people across ages. It was with a sample-barcoded 5' primer and a J-beta primer mix that a second PCR of about 6 to 11 cycles was run. Using its own MiXCR run on the 5' RACE reads, TCRdb lists one record per CDR3 protein. The data show 700,000 or so distinct CDR3 sequences, 20% to 25% seen once. The sample taken for sequencing was blood. The receptors originated from a man aged 70 or older in good health.

This clonotype was counted only a few times. This rearrangement joins TRBV20-1 to TRBJ1-6, with 9 bases identical to TRBD1. Trimming at V came to 5 bases and at J to 6 bases, leaving 5 bases not matched to a gene. This CDR3 has 14 residues. Germline V lookup: CDR1 DFQATT, CDR2 SNEGSKA (reference sequence). CDR3 sequence reads: CSALEDRGNSPLHF. The CDR3 bases are TGCAGTGCTTTAGAGGACAGGGGTAATTCACCCCTCCACTTT.

This chain connects TRBV5-5 to TRBJ1-5, with D perhaps TRBD1 (6 bases). V lost 4 bases to trimming and J lost 5 bases, with 10 bases between them. The CDR3 consists of 13 residues. Germline CDR1 reads SGHKS; CDR2 reads YYEKEE (reference sequence). The CDR3 region has the DNA TGTGCCAGCAGCGCGGCAGGGGATCAGCCCCAGCATTTT. Its translation: CASSAAGDQPQHF.

The sample holds a few counts of this clonotype. The chain carries TRBV12-3 or TRBV12-4 and TRBJ2-2, with D possibly TRBD2 on 6 matching bases. The ends were cut back, 4 bases at V and 2 bases at J, with 8 bases in the middle. The CDR3 runs 14 residues. DNA of the CDR3: TGTGCCAGCAGTTGGGACTCAAACACCGGGGAGCTGTTTTTT. Residues: CASSWDSNTGELFF.

This clonotype was observed a handful of times. V gene TRBV2 combines with J gene TRBJ2-1; the D gene is possibly TRBD2 (5 bases). The length of the CDR3 is 12 residues. Trimming stripped 6 bases from V and 8 bases from J, with 11 bases between. Germline CDR1 reads SNHLY; CDR2 reads FYNNEI. The DNA of the CDR3 is TGTGCCAGCAGCGTCCTAGCTGATGAGCAGTTCTTC. The encoded protein is CASSVLADEQFF.

As to this clonotype: Mismatch with germline at one junction end may stem from a read error. The chain couples TRBV7-2 to TRBJ2-7, with D uncertain. The CDR3 has 14 residues. Germline CDR1 is SGHTA and CDR2 is FQGNSA. The DNA of the CDR3 is TGTGCCAACAGCGCCCGACACCCTGATTGGGAGCAGTACTTC. Protein sequence: CANSARHPDWEQYF.

The chain employs TRBV6-1 and TRBJ2-2, with TRBD2 matching over 9 bases. V shed 3 bases, J shed 4 bases, and the junction held 3 bases outside the gene matches. There are 15 residues in the CDR3. Germline V CDR1 and CDR2: MNHNS, SASEGT. The CDR3 DNA reads TGTGCCAGCAGTGATAGCGGGGGTAGCACCGGGGAGCTGTTTTTT. It yields the protein CASSDSGGSTGELFF.

This clonotype appeared a few times. CDR3 sequence (DNA): TGCAGTGCTAGTCGGCAGGGGGCCCCTGCAACTAATGAAAAACTGTTTTTT. Translation gives CSASRQGAPATNEKLFF. The chain is built from TRBV20-1 and TRBJ1-4; 8 nucleotides line up with TRBD1. J was trimmed by 0 bases and V by 3 bases; bases with no gene match: 9. The CDR3 length is 17 residues. CDR1 and CDR2 (germline): DFQATT, SNEGSKA (reference sequence).

The chain has TRBV7-2 and TRBJ2-1, with 7 bases aligning to TRBD1. The trim removed 5 bases at V and 1 base at J, leaving 5 bases unmatched. The CDR3 totals 15 residues. Germline CDR1 is SGHTA and CDR2 is FQGNSA. The CDR3 sequence: CASSQDRWSYNEQFF. The CDR3 DNA reads TGTGCCAGCAGCCAGGACAGGTGGTCCTACAATGAGCAGTTCTTC. Combining the CDR3 with reference TRBV7-2 and TRBJ2-1 gives the whole variable domain GAGVSQSPSNKVTEKGKDVELRCDPISGHTALYWYRQSLGQGLEFLIYFQGNSAPDKSGLPSDRFSAERTGGSVSTLTIQRTQQEDSAVYLCASSQDRWSYNEQFFGPGTRLTVL.

The chain joins TRBV25-1 to TRBJ2-3; D uncertain. The V gene's germline CDR1 is MGHDK and CDR2 SYGVNS. Trimming left V 2 bases short and J 0 bases short, with 12 bases between. This CDR3 comprises 16 residues. The CDR3 region is CASSEPSVGSTDTQYF. As DNA, the CDR3 is TGTGCCAGCAGTGAACCCTCGGTCGGGAGCACAGATACGCAGTATTTT.

The chain links TRBV5-1 to TRBJ2-6, with D maybe TRBD1 (5 bases). Trimming removed 6 bases at V and 2 bases at J, with 6 bases between. Looked up from germline, CDR1 is SGHRS and CDR2 is YFSETQ. There are 13 residues in the CDR3. The CDR3: CASTTAGANVLTF. DNA for the CDR3: TGCGCCAGCACGACAGCTGGGGCCAACGTCCTGACTTTC. Together with reference TRBV5-1 and TRBJ2-6, the CDR3 gives the full variable domain: KAGVTQTPRYLIKTRGQQVTLSCSPISGHRSVSWYQQTPGQGLQFLFEYFSETQRNKGNFPGRFSGRQFSNSRSEMNVSTLELGDSALYLCASTTAGANVLTFGAGSRLTVL.

This clonotype appeared a single time. The genes are TRBV12-3 or TRBV12-4 and TRBJ1-2; the D gene is possibly TRBD1 (5 bases). V shed 8 bases and J shed 8 bases, with 21 bases lying between them. The length of the CDR3 is 14 residues. In nucleotides, the CDR3 is TGTGCCAGCGCCTTTGGCAGGGAGTATAAGGGCTACACCTTC. Translated, it gives CASAFGREYKGYTF.

The chain has TRBV20-1 and TRBJ1-5, with a tentative D call TRBD1 (6 bases). With 3 bases removed from V and 4 bases from J, the gap between germline ends came to 13 bases. The germline V gene encodes CDR1 DFQATT and CDR2 SNEGSKA (reference sequence). This CDR3 contains 14 residues. For the CDR3, the DNA is TGCAGTGCTAGTTGGGGGCGTGGAAATCAGCCCCAGCATTTT. Its protein is CSASWGRGNQPQHF.

This chain links TRBV5-1 with TRBJ1-1; D call uncertain. V was clipped by 3 bases and J by 2 bases, with 11 bases between them. The CDR3 has 14 amino acids. Germline CDR1 SGHRS, CDR2 YFSETQ. CDR3 amino acids: CASSSSTANTEAFF. The DNA of the CDR3 is TGCGCCAGCAGCTCGTCGACGGCTAACACTGAAGCTTTCTTT.